This T cell receptor beta chain derives from a study of blood T cell repertoires in COVID-19. For the study at large: There were acute and convalescent COVID-19 samples, and they came from the United States, Italy and Spain. T cells, B-cell-depleted T cells, or PBMCs provided the cDNA or gDNA that served as material.

The V end was cut by 9 bases, the J end by 0 bases, with 21 bases between. The CDR3 covers 17 residues. Germline V gene sequence: CDR1 SNHLY, CDR2 FYNNEI. Original processing notes: Amplification with reference gene primers provided the estimates of nucleated cell counts. Using immunoSEQ multiplex PCR, the repertoire was profiled, and TCRdb retains in-frame clones only, with some absent. V, J and clone size are those of that table, while D and trimming were read from the DNA. The table records about 120,000 clones, over 70% of them present only once. The chain is built from TRBV2 and TRBJ2-1, with D perhaps TRBD1 (6 bases). The sequence derives from a woman between 65 and 79 years old with acute or convalescent COVID-19. The sequencing sample was made of peripheral blood. CDR3 sequence reads: CASYRDIDLSSYNEQFF. CDR3 nucleotide sequence: TGTGCCAGTTACCGGGACATCGATCTGAGCTCCTACAATGAGCAGTTCTTC.